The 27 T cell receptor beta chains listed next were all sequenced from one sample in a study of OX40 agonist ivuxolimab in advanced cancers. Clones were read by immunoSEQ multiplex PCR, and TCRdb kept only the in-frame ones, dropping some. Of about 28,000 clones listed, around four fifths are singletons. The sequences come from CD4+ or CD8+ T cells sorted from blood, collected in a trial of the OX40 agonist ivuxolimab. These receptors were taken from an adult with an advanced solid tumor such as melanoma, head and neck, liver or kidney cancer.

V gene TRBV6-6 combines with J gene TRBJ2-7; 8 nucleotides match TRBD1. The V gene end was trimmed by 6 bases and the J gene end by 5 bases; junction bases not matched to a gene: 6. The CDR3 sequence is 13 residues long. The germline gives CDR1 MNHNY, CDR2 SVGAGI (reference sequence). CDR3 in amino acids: CASSLDRVHEQYF. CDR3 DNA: TGTGCCAGCAGCTTGGACAGGGTCCACGAGCAGTACTTC.

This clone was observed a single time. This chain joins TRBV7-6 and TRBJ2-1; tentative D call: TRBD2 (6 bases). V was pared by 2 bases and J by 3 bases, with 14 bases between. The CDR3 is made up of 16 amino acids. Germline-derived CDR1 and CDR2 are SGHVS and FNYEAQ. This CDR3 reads CASSLRSRGDYNEQFF. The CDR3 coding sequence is TGTGCCAGCAGCTTAAGGTCCCGCGGGGACTACAATGAGCAGTTCTTC.

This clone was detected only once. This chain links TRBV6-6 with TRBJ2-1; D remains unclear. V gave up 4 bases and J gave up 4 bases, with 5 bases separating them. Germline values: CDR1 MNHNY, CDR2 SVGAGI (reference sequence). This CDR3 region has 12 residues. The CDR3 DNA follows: TGTGCCAGCAGTTCGGTATACAATGAGCAGTTCTTC. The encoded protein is CASSSVYNEQFF.

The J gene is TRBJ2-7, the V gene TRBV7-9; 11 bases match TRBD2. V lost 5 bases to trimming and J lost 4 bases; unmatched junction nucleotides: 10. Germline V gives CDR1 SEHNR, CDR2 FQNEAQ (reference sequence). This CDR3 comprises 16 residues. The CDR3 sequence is CASSLLSGGADYEQYF. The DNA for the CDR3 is TGTGCCAGCAGCCTCCTTAGCGGGGGGGCCGATTACGAGCAGTACTTC. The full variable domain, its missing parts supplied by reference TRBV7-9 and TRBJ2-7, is DTGVSQNPRHKITKRGQNVTFRCDPISEHNRLYWYRQTLGQGPEFLTYFQNEAQLEKSRLLSDRFSAERPKGSFSTLEIQRTEQGDSAMYLCASSLLSGGADYEQYFGPGTRLTVT.

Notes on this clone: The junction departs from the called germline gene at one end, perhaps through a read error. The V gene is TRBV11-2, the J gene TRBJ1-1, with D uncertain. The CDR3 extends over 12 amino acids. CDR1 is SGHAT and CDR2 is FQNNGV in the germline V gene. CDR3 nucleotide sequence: TGCGCCAGCAGCGGAGGAGCAGGTGAAGCTTTCTTT. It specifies CASSGGAGEAFF. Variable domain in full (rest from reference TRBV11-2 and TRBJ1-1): EAGVAQSPRYKIIEKRQSVAFWCNPISGHATLYWYQQILGQGPKLLIQFQNNGVVDDSQLPKDRFSAERLKGVDSTLKIQPAKLEDSAVYLCASSGGAGEAFFGQGTRLTVV.

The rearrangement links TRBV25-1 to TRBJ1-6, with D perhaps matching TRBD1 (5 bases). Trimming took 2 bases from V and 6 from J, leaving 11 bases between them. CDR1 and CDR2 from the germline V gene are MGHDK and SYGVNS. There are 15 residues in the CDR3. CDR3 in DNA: TGTGCCAGCAGTGAAGGGGGATGGGGTAATTCACCCCTCCACTTT. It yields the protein CASSEGGWGNSPLHF.

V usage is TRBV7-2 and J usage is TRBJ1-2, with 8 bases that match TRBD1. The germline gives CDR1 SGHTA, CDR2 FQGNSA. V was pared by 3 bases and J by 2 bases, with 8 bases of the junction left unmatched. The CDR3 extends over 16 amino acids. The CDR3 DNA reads TGTGCCAGCAGCTTGCAGGGGGCGGGGTTAAACTATGGCTACACCTTC. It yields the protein CASSLQGAGLNYGYTF.

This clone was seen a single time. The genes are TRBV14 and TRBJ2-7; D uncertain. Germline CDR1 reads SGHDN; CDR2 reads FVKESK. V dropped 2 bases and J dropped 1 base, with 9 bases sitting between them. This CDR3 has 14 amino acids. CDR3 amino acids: CASSQWVSSYEQYF. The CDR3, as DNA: TGTGCCAGCAGCCAATGGGTCAGTTCCTACGAGCAGTACTTC.

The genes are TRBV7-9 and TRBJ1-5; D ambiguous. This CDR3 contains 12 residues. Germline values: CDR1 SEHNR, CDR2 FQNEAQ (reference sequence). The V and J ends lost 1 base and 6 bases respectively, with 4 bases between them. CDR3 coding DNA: TGTGCCAGCAGCTTAGGAGGTCAGCCCCAGCATTTT. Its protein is CASSLGGQPQHF.

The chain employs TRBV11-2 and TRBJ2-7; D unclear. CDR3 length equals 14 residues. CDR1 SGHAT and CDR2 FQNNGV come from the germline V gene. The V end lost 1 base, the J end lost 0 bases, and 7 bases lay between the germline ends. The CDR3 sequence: CASSLGSLSYEQYF. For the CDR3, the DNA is TGTGCCAGCAGCTTAGGGTCGCTCTCCTACGAGCAGTACTTC.

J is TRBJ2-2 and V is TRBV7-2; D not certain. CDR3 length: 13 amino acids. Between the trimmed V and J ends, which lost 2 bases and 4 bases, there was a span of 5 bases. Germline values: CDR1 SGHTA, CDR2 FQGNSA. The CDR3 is CASSLYSTGELFF. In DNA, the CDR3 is TGTGCCAGCAGCTTATACAGCACCGGGGAGCTGTTTTTT.

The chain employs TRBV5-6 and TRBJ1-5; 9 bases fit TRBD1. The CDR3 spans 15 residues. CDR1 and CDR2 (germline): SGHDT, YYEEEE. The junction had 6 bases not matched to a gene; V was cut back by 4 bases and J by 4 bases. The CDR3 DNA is TGTGCCAGCAGCGGGGGACAGGGTAGGAATCAGCCCCAGCATTTT. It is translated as CASSGGQGRNQPQHF.

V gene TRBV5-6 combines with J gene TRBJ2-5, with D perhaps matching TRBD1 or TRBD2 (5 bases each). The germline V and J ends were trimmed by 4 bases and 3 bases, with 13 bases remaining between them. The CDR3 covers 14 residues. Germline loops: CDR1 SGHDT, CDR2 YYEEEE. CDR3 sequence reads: CASSRRGREETQYF. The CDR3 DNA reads TGTGCCAGCAGCCGCCGGGGCAGGGAAGAGACCCAGTACTTC.

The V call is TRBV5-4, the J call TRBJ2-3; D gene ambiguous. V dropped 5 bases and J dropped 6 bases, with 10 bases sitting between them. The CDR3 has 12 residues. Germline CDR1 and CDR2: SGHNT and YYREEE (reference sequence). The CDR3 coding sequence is TGTGCCAGCAGGTTCCGATTTGATACGCAGTATTTT. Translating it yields CASRFRFDTQYF.

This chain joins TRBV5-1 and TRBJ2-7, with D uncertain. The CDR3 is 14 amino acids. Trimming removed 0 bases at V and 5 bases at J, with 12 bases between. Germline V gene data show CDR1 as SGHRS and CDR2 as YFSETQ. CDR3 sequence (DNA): TGCGCCAGCAGCTTGGAACTACTAAGTGACGAGCAGTACTTC. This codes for CASSLELLSDEQYF.

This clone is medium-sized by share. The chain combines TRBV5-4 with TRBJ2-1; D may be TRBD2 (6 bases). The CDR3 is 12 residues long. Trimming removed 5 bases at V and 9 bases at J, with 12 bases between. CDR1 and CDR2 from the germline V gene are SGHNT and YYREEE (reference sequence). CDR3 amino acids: CASRRGDSEQFF. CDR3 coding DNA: TGTGCCAGCAGACGCGGGGATAGTGAGCAGTTCTTC. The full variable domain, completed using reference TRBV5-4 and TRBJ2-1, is ETGVTQSPTHLIKTRGQQVTLRCSSQSGHNTVSWYQQALGQGPQFIFQYYREEENGRGNFPPRFSGLQFPNYSSELNVNALELDDSALYLCASRRGDSEQFFGPGTRLTVL.

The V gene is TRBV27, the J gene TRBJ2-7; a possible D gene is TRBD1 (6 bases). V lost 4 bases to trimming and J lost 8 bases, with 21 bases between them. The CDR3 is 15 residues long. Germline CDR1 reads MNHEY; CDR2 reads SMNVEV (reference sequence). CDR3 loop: CASSSGTPRPTKQYF. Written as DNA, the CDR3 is TGTGCCAGCAGTTCCGGGACACCTAGGCCTACGAAGCAGTACTTC.

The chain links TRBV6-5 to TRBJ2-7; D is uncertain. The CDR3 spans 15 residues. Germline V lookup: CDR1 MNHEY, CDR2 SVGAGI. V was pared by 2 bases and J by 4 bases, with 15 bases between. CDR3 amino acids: CASSYPVNGYYEQYF. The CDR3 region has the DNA TGTGCCAGCAGTTACCCGGTAAACGGTTATTACGAGCAGTACTTC.

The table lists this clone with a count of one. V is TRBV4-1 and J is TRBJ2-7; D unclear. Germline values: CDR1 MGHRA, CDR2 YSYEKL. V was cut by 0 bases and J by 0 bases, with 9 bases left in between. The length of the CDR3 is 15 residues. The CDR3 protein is CASSQDYVSSYEQYF. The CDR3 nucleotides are TGCGCCAGCAGCCAAGATTATGTTTCCTCCTACGAGCAGTACTTC.

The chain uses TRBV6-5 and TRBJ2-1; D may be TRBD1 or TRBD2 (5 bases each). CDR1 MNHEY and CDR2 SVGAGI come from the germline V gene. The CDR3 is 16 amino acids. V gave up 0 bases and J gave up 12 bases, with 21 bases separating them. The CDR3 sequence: CASSYSSSLRGKGQFF. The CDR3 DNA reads TGTGCCAGCAGTTACTCGAGCAGCCTGAGGGGAAAAGGGCAGTTCTTC.

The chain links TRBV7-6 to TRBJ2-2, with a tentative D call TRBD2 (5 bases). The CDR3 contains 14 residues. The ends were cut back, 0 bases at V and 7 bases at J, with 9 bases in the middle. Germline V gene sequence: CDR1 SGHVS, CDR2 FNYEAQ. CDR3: CASSLANGNGELFF. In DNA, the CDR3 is TGTGCCAGCAGCTTAGCGAACGGGAACGGGGAGCTGTTTTTT.

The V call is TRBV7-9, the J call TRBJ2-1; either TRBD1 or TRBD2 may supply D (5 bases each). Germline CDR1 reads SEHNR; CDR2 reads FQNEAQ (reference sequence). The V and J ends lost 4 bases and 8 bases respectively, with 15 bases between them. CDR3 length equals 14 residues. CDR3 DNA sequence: TGTGCCAGCAGCTCCGGGACCTCTGCCCATGAGCAGTTCTTC. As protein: CASSSGTSAHEQFF.

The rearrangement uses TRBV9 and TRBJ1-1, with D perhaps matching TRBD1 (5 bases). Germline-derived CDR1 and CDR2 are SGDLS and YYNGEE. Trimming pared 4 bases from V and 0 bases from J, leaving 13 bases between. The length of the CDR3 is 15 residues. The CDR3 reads CASSPWDEMNTEAFF. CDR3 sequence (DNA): TGTGCCAGCAGCCCCTGGGACGAAATGAACACTGAAGCTTTCTTT.

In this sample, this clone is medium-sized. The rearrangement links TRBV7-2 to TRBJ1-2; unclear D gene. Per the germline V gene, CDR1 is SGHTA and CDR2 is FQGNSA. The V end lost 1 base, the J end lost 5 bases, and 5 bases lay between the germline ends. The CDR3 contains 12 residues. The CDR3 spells CASSLGDYGYTF. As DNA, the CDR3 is TGTGCCAGCAGCTTAGGGGATTATGGCTACACCTTC. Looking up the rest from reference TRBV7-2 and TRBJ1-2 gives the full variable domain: GAGVSQSPSNKVTEKGKDVELRCDPISGHTALYWYRQSLGQGLEFLIYFQGNSAPDKSGLPSDRFSAERTGGSVSTLTIQRTQQEDSAVYLCASSLGDYGYTFGSGTRLTVV.

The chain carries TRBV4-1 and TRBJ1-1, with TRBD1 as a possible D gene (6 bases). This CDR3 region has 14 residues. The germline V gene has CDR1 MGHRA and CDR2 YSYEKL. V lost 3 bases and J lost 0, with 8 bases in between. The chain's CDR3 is CASSQRTVNTEAFF. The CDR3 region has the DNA TGCGCCAGCAGCCAGAGGACAGTGAACACTGAAGCTTTCTTT.

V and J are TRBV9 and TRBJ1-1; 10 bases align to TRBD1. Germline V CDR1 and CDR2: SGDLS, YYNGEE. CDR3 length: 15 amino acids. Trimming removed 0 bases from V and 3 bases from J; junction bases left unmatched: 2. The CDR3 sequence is CASSVEDRGHTEAFF. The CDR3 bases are TGTGCCAGCAGCGTAGAAGACAGGGGGCACACTGAAGCTTTCTTT.

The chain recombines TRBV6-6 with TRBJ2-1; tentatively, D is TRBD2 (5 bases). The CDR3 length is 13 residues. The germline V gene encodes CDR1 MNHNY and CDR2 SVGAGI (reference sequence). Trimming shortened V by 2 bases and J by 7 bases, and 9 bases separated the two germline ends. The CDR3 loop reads CASSYNGENEQFF. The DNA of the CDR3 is TGTGCCAGCAGTTACAATGGGGAGAATGAGCAGTTCTTC.